This entry lists 12 T cell receptor beta chains sequenced from one sample in a study of T cells after yellow fever vaccination (dated by TCRdb to 2018 to 2020). In light of the paper, this sample's treatment or condition label describes: live attenuated yellow fever vaccine strain. The receptor library was made with 5' RACE. Instrument used: Illumina HiSeq 2500. TCRdb ran its own pipeline on the public reads, namely fastp trimming at Q25 and MiXCR clone calling, and kept in-frame beta chains. Here each entry gathers all rows of one CDR3 protein and keeps the most common genes and DNA. The table for this sample lists 170,000 or so distinct CDR3 sequences; about 6% of them were counted only once. The leading ten clones occupy 2.5% to 3.5% of the sample. The input for sequencing was CD4+ T cells sorted from PBMCs, taken on the day of the first yellow fever vaccination. All receptors come from a man aged 18-30 years who received the YFV17D yellow fever vaccine.

This clonotype was recorded many times. V usage is TRBV6-5 and J usage is TRBJ2-3; 14 bases match TRBD2. The CDR3 totals 18 residues. V lost 0 bases, J lost 5 bases, and 7 bases stayed unmatched. From germline, CDR1 is MNHEY and CDR2 SVGAGI. CDR3 coding DNA: TGTGCCAGCAGTTACTCGACTAGCGGGGGGGCAGGTGGAGATACGCAGTATTTT. It codes for CASSYSTSGGAGGDTQYF.

This clonotype has at least ten counts. The chain employs TRBV6-2 or TRBV6-3 and TRBJ2-1, with 8 bases matching TRBD2. CDR1 and CDR2 (germline): MNHEY, SVGEGT. The CDR3 totals 13 residues. V lost 4 bases to trimming and J lost 4 bases; unmatched junction nucleotides: 0. The CDR3 sequence is CASSSSGYNEQFF. The CDR3 coding sequence is TGTGCCAGCAGTTCTAGCGGGTACAATGAGCAGTTCTTC.

This clonotype was seen ten or more times. The gene calls are TRBV6-2 or TRBV6-3 and TRBJ2-1; 8 bases agree with TRBD2. J was trimmed by 8 bases and V by 2 bases; bases with no gene match: 5. The CDR3 is 14 residues long. Germline values: CDR1 MNHEY, CDR2 SVGEGT. This chain's CDR3 is CASSYRGGLHEQFF. The DNA for the CDR3 is TGTGCCAGCAGTTACCGGGGGGGCCTACATGAGCAGTTCTTC.

This clonotype was found many times. Written as DNA, the CDR3 is TGTGCCAGCATCGATCAGACTAGCGGGGGCCTGACCCAGTACTTC. This translates into CASIDQTSGGLTQYF. The V gene is TRBV12-3 or TRBV12-4, the J gene TRBJ2-5, with 12 nucleotides matching TRBD2. CDR3 size: 15 residues. J lost 7 bases, V lost 7 bases, and 10 bases had no gene match.

The rearrangement joins TRBV12-3 or TRBV12-4 to TRBJ1-2, with a weak D call TRBD1 (6 bases). Trimming removed 3 bases at V and 0 bases at J, with 20 bases between. The CDR3 is 18 residues long. The CDR3 region has the DNA TGTGCCAGCAGTTTCCTATTACCTAAAGGACAGACTAACTATGGCTACACCTTC. Translating gives CASSFLLPKGQTNYGYTF.

V usage is TRBV29-1 and J usage is TRBJ1-2, with TRBD1 identical over 7 bases. CDR1 SQVTM and CDR2 ANQGSEA come from the germline V gene. Trimming at V came to 4 bases and at J to 8 bases, leaving 7 bases not matched to a gene. The CDR3 has 12 amino acids. The CDR3 reads CSVGRQGGGYTF. The CDR3 DNA sequence: TGCAGCGTTGGGCGACAGGGTGGCGGCTACACCTTC.

The V call is TRBV10-3, the J call TRBJ2-3; no firm D call. The V gene's germline CDR1 is ENHRY and CDR2 SYGVKD. CDR3 length equals 12 residues. Trimming left V 6 bases short and J 4 bases short, with 8 bases between. The CDR3 DNA reads TGTGCCATCAGGACGAGTCCAGATACGCAGTATTTT. Translating it yields CAIRTSPDTQYF.

CDR3 DNA sequence: TGTGCCAGCAGCGAAGCAAGGGTCACCGGGGAGCTGTTTTTT. Residues: CASSEARVTGELFF. The rearrangement uses TRBV5-4 and TRBJ2-2; D is unclear. The ends were cut back, 4 bases at V and 4 bases at J, with 11 bases in the middle. The germline V gene encodes CDR1 SGHNT and CDR2 YYREEE (reference sequence). The CDR3 is 14 amino acids.

This clonotype was picked up a small number of times. The chain recombines TRBV7-2 with TRBJ2-1; D may be TRBD1 (5 bases). The germline V and J ends were trimmed by 2 bases and 4 bases, with 12 bases remaining between them. The CDR3 covers 15 residues. Germline assignment: CDR1 SGHTA and CDR2 FQGNSA. DNA of the CDR3: TGTGCCAGCAGCTTATTAGGGGATGGTTACAATGAGCAGTTCTTC. It specifies CASSLLGDGYNEQFF.

This clonotype was seen repeatedly, ten times or more. The chain couples TRBV4-1 to TRBJ2-3; 8 positions match TRBD1. This CDR3 comprises 14 residues. J lost 7 bases, V lost 1 base, and 4 bases had no gene match. CDR1 MGHRA and CDR2 YSYEKL come from the germline V gene. The CDR3 is CASSQGQGAYTQYF. CDR3 nucleotides: TGCGCCAGCAGCCAAGGTCAGGGGGCTTATACGCAGTATTTT.

The sample holds many counts of this clonotype. This chain links TRBV12-3 or TRBV12-4 with TRBJ2-1; 8 bases are shared with TRBD1. This CDR3 spans 12 amino acids. V gave up 6 bases and J gave up 14 bases; unmatched junction bases: 9. The CDR3 DNA reads TGTGCCAGCAGCTCCGGACAGGGCGAGAAGTTCTTC. Translation gives CASSSGQGEKFF.

Ten or more counts support this clonotype. The rearrangement uses TRBV28 and TRBJ2-3; tentatively, D is TRBD1 (5 bases). V was clipped by 4 bases and J by 1 base, with 12 bases between them. Looked up from germline, CDR1 is MDHEN and CDR2 is SYDVKM. The CDR3 runs 15 residues. The CDR3 here is CASSWALTGTDTQYF. For the CDR3, the DNA is TGTGCCAGCAGTTGGGCCCTGACAGGCACAGATACGCAGTATTTT.